Each of the 10 T cell receptor beta chains below was sequenced from the same sample in a study of vaccination effects on CD4 cells after COVID-19. These TCRs are of unknown antigen specificity. Ahead of sequencing, the ViraFEST assay grew antigen-specific CD4+ T cells using viral peptide pools. Between days 9 and 11 of culture, CD4+ T cells were separated out. Everyone in the study got two shots of either the BNT162b2 or mRNA-1273 vaccine. This table comes from immunoSEQ multiplex PCR, and its TCRdb copy is limited to in-frame clones, with some not included. The sample includes some 30,000 clones, more than 65% seen only once; the top ten take about 14%. Sequencing used CD4+ T cells from PBMCs cultured with HCoV-229E spike peptides, obtained after COVID-19 vaccination. The source of these receptors is a human donor who received a COVID-19 vaccine.

The V gene is TRBV27, the J gene TRBJ2-7, with no clear D. Germline lookup yields CDR1 MNHEY and CDR2 SMNVEV (reference sequence). The V end was cut by 7 bases, the J end by 4 bases, with 17 bases between. CDR3 length equals 14 residues. The CDR3 DNA sequence: TGTGCCAGCACCAAATCAGGAATGGGATACGAGCAGTACTTC. It yields the protein CASTKSGMGYEQYF.

This rearrangement joins TRBV19 to TRBJ1-6; 7 bases agree with TRBD1. With V trimmed by 7 bases and J by 2 bases, 8 bases remained unmatched. The CDR3 has 16 residues. Germline loops: CDR1 LNHDA, CDR2 SQIVND (reference sequence). CDR3 sequence: CASTATGITYNSPLHF. CDR3 sequence (DNA): TGTGCCAGTACCGCGACAGGGATCACCTATAATTCACCCCTCCACTTT. Supplemented by reference TRBV19 and TRBJ1-6, the full variable domain reads DGGITQSPKYLFRKEGQNVTLSCEQNLNHDAMYWYRQDPGQGLRLIYYSQIVNDFQKGDIAEGYSVSREKKESFPLTVTSAQKNPTAFYLCASTATGITYNSPLHFGNGTRLTVT.

This chain uses TRBV5-4 with TRBJ2-7, with D perhaps matching TRBD2 (6 bases). V gave up 3 bases and J gave up 2 bases, with 24 bases separating them. Per the germline V gene, CDR1 is SGHNT and CDR2 is YYREEE (reference sequence). CDR3 size: 18 residues. CDR3 amino acids: CASSYGLPTHAQTYEQYF. CDR3 sequence (DNA): TGTGCCAGCAGCTACGGACTACCCACGCACGCACAAACCTACGAGCAGTACTTC.

The chain employs TRBV6-4 and TRBJ1-5, with D perhaps TRBD1 (5 bases). V was cut by 3 bases and J by 7 bases, with 13 bases left in between. The CDR3 runs to 14 residues. CDR1 is MRHNA and CDR2 is SNTAGT in the germline V gene. CDR3 sequence (DNA): TGTGCCAGCAGTGAAGGGCAGGGTGGACAGCCCCAGCATTTT. It translates to CASSEGQGGQPQHF.

This clone came up once. The chain carries TRBV18 and TRBJ2-3, with TRBD2 matching 11 bases. The CDR3 extends over 16 amino acids. With V trimmed by 8 bases and J by 2 bases, 9 bases remained unmatched. Germline CDR1 and CDR2: KGHSH and LQKENI. For the CDR3, the DNA is TGTGCCAGCCCCCCAACTAGCGGGGGCCACACAGATACGCAGTATTTT. This encodes CASPPTSGGHTDTQYF.

This sequence joins TRBV11-3 and TRBJ2-1; D call uncertain. Between the trimmed V and J ends, which lost 3 bases and 5 bases, there was a span of 8 bases. The CDR3 runs 13 residues. Germline V gene data show CDR1 as SGHNT and CDR2 as YENEEA. For the CDR3, the DNA is TGTGCCAGCAGCTTCGGCAGAGACAATGAGCAGTTCTTC. Translating gives CASSFGRDNEQFF.

This clone was detected only once. This sequence joins TRBV5-1 and TRBJ2-7, with TRBD1 matching over 7 bases. CDR3 length equals 14 residues. Germline trimming cut 4 bases from V and 5 bases from J; bases unmatched to any gene: 9. Germline V lookup: CDR1 SGHRS, CDR2 YFSETQ. The chain's CDR3 is CASSVNTGVNEQYF. CDR3 nucleotides: TGCGCCAGCAGCGTAAACACAGGGGTAAACGAGCAGTACTTC.

CDR3 amino acids: CASTRYGGQVWNQPQHF. The DNA for the CDR3 is TGTGCCAGCACCCGATATGGAGGGCAGGTATGGAATCAGCCCCAGCATTTT. V usage is TRBV27 and J usage is TRBJ1-5; D remains unclear. Germline CDR1 is MNHEY and CDR2 is SMNVEV (reference sequence). Trimming removed 7 bases at V and 4 bases at J, with 23 bases between. The CDR3 runs to 17 residues.

The genes are TRBV6-6 and TRBJ2-2; perhaps TRBD1 as D (6 bases). Germline CDR1 reads MNHNY; CDR2 reads SVGAGI (reference sequence). V was shortened by 6 bases and J by 1 base, with 12 bases between the two germline ends. The CDR3 loop spans 15 amino acids. For the CDR3, the DNA is TGTGCCAGCAGGACCGGGACATTGAACACCGGGGAGCTGTTTTTT. Translated, it gives CASRTGTLNTGELFF.

The V and J genes are TRBV19 and TRBJ2-2; 11 bases are shared with TRBD2. Germline values: CDR1 LNHDA, CDR2 SQIVND (reference sequence). The CDR3 length is 18 residues. V shed 3 bases and J 1 base; nucleotides not matched to a gene: 7. The CDR3 reads CASSMDLAGGRNTGELFF. The CDR3 nucleotides are TGTGCCAGTAGTATGGACCTAGCGGGGGGCCGGAACACCGGGGAGCTGTTTTTT.